These T cell receptor beta chains were read from a single sample in a study of T cell responses to AZD1222 COVID-19 vaccine. Measured with immunoSEQ multiplex PCR; TCRdb has only the in-frame clones, and not every one. In the table there are some 150,000 clones, 90% to 95% of which are singletons. This specimen consisted of peripheral blood, obtained on day 0 of AZD1222 vaccination. These receptors were collected from an adult in good health. Both conserved end residues are part of each CDR3. The D gene is left open where the match is weak. Where a row states a size, it is once, few, many or the class of an expanded clone; other rows omit it.

V gene	clone size	D gene	J gene	CDR3 protein	CDR3 DNA
TRBV6-5	NA	NA	TRBJ1-1	CASRAGYTEAFF	TGTGCCAGCAGAGCAGGATACACTGAAGCTTTCTTT
TRBV7-8	few	NA	TRBJ2-7	CASSLERASSYEQYF	TGTGCCAGCAGCTTAGAGCGGGCGAGCTCCTACGAGCAGTACTTC
TRBV27	NA	TRBD2	TRBJ2-4	CASSWTGGGRPNIQYF	TGTGCCAGCAGTTGGACGGGGGGAGGGCGACCAAACATTCAGTACTTC
TRBV6-1	NA	NA	TRBJ1-5	CASSEAFSRPQHF	TGTGCCAGCAGTGAAGCATTTAGCAGACCCCAGCATTTT
TRBV6-5	NA	NA	TRBJ1-3	CASQPGISGNTIYF	TGTGCCAGCCAACCTGGAATCTCTGGAAACACCATATATTTT
TRBV9	NA	TRBD1	TRBJ1-4	CASSPGQSNEKLFF	TGTGCCAGCAGCCCGGGACAGTCTAATGAAAAACTGTTTTTT
TRBV19	NA	TRBD1	TRBJ2-1	CASSITGTGLNEQFF	TGTGCCAGTAGTATAACAGGGACAGGGCTCAATGAGCAGTTCTTC
TRBV7-3	NA	NA	TRBJ2-2	CASSLKPGELFF	TGTGCCAGCAGCTTAAAGCCCGGGGAGCTGTTTTTT
TRBV7-2	NA	NA	TRBJ2-6	CANEPETGANVLTF	TGTGCCAACGAACCGGAGACTGGGGCCAACGTCCTGACTTTC
TRBV4-2	NA	TRBD1	TRBJ1-5	CASSQGTGSVGGHQPQHF	TGTGCCAGCAGCCAAGGGACAGGGTCTGTGGGAGGACATCAGCCCCAGCATTTT
TRBV3-1/TRBV3-2	NA	NA	TRBJ1-1	CASSQTQSGVTFF	TGTGCCAGCAGCCAAACGCAATCGGGGGTAACTTTCTTT
TRBV4-3	NA	TRBD1	TRBJ2-7	CASSQDIPRDRTYEQYF	TGCGCCAGCAGCCAAGATATCCCCCGGGACAGAACCTACGAGCAGTACTTC
TRBV12-3/TRBV12-4	NA	NA	TRBJ2-7	CATRGVGYEQYF	TGTGCCACAAGGGGGGTAGGGTACGAGCAGTACTTC
TRBV28	NA	NA	TRBJ2-7	CASNPIGIVRGQIIRIGIYF	TGTGCCAGCAATCCAATAGGTATCGTTAGGGGTCAAATCATCCGAATAGGGATTTACTTC
TRBV4-3	few	TRBD2	TRBJ2-7	CASSQRERGYEQYF	TGCGCCAGCAGCCAAAGAGAGCGGGGTTACGAGCAGTACTTC
TRBV7-6	NA	NA	TRBJ2-4	CASSLGMQGGYMAKNIQYF	TGTGCCAGCAGCTTAGGGATGCAGGGCGGGTATATGGCCAAAAACATTCAGTACTTC
TRBV19	once	NA	TRBJ2-7	CASSIRQGGYEQYF	TGTGCCAGTAGTATACGGCAGGGCGGCTACGAGCAGTACTTC
TRBV4-3	NA	TRBD1	TRBJ1-4	CASKPHPGGGGEKLFF	TGCGCCAGCAAACCCCACCCAGGGGGCGGCGGTGAAAAACTGTTTTTT
TRBV27	NA	NA	TRBJ2-1	CASSFSRAWTSEEQFF	TGTGCCAGCAGTTTTTCGCGGGCGTGGACCTCAGAGGAGCAGTTCTTC
TRBV7-9	NA	TRBD1	TRBJ1-1	CASSDRDSQGYTEAFF	TGTGCCAGCAGCGACAGGGACAGCCAAGGGTACACTGAAGCTTTCTTT
TRBV4-2	NA	NA	TRBJ2-7	CASSSGVYEQYF	TGTGCCAGCAGCTCCGGGGTCTACGAGCAGTACTTC
TRBV18	NA	NA	TRBJ2-1	CASSPESYPYNEQFF	TGTGCCAGCTCACCAGAATCCTACCCCTACAATGAGCAGTTCTTC
TRBV28	NA	NA	TRBJ1-5	CASSLGPNQPQHF	TGTGCCAGCAGCCTCGGGCCTAATCAGCCCCAGCATTTT
TRBV7-9	NA	NA	TRBJ1-4	CASSLWGAGNEKLFF	TGTGCCAGCAGCTTATGGGGGGCAGGGAATGAAAAACTGTTTTTT
TRBV9	NA	NA	TRBJ2-1	CASSVGRGSYNEQFF	TGTGCCAGCAGCGTAGGGCGGGGCTCCTACAATGAGCAGTTCTTC
TRBV29-1	NA	NA	TRBJ1-2	CSVDRSGANYGYTF	TGCAGCGTTGACAGATCAGGAGCTAACTATGGCTACACCTTC
TRBV28	NA	TRBD1	TRBJ1-1	CASSWDRGRTNTEAFF	TGTGCCAGCAGCTGGGACAGGGGGAGGACGAACACTGAAGCTTTCTTT
TRBV27	medium-sized	NA	TRBJ2-7	CASRGISDGYEQYF	TGTGCCAGCAGAGGGATATCCGACGGCTACGAGCAGTACTTC
TRBV6-2/TRBV6-3	NA	NA	TRBJ1-1	CASSRAGNTEAFF	TGTGCCAGCAGTCGGGCGGGGAACACTGAAGCTTTCTTT
TRBV27	NA	NA	TRBJ2-1	CASSFFSYNEQFF	TGTGCCAGCAGTTTTTTCTCCTACAATGAGCAGTTCTTC
TRBV4-3	NA	NA	TRBJ2-7	CASSQYVGNYEQYF	TGCGCCAGCAGCCAATATGTCGGGAACTACGAGCAGTACTTC
TRBV6-5	NA	NA	TRBJ1-1	CASSVHILNTEAFF	TGTGCCAGCAGCGTGCACATTTTGAACACTGAAGCTTTCTTT
TRBV27	NA	NA	TRBJ1-5	CASSSLAREGPQHF	TGTGCCAGCAGTTCACTGGCAAGGGAGGGGCCCCAGCATTTT
TRBV2	once	NA	TRBJ2-5	CASSVQLGTFQETQYF	TGTGCCAGCAGTGTCCAACTGGGGACTTTTCAAGAGACCCAGTACTTC
TRBV5-8	NA	TRBD1	TRBJ1-4	CASSFRPGTGVSTNEKLFF	TGTGCCAGCAGCTTCCGTCCCGGGACAGGGGTCTCGACTAATGAAAAACTGTTTTTT
TRBV24-1	NA	TRBD2	TRBJ2-7	CATSVASGRVRYEQYF	TGTGCCACCAGTGTAGCTAGCGGGAGGGTGAGATACGAGCAGTACTTC
TRBV12-3/TRBV12-4	NA	NA	TRBJ2-3	CASVSKRPDTQYF	TGTGCCAGCGTGTCGAAACGGCCGGATACGCAGTATTTT
TRBV23-1	NA	NA	TRBJ2-2	CASSQTGALTGELFF	TGCGCCAGCAGTCAAACCGGGGCCCTCACCGGGGAGCTGTTTTTT
TRBV29-1	NA	TRBD1	TRBJ1-1	CSGEGAPNTEAFF	TGCAGCGGAGAGGGGGCCCCGAACACTGAAGCTTTCTTT
TRBV12-2	NA	NA	TRBJ1-1	CASRLIQGVGNTEAFF	TGTGCAAGTCGCTTGATACAGGGGGTGGGAAACACTGAAGCTTTCTTT
TRBV18	NA	TRBD1	TRBJ1-1	CASSPLIGGTNTEAFF	TGTGCCAGCTCACCACTTATAGGGGGCACGAACACTGAAGCTTTCTTT
TRBV27	NA	NA	TRBJ2-6	CASSEIGVMTGANVLTF	TGTGCCAGCTCAGAAATAGGGGTCATGACTGGGGCCAACGTCCTGACTTTC
TRBV7-2	NA	TRBD2	TRBJ2-5	CASSYPGGVQETQYF	TGTGCCAGCAGCTATCCGGGGGGGGTTCAAGAGACCCAGTACTTC
TRBV28	NA	NA	TRBJ2-5	CASISCLGETQYF	TGTGCCAGCATAAGCTGCCTGGGGGAGACCCAGTACTTC
TRBV11-2	NA	TRBD2	TRBJ2-7	CASSLVAGEFYEQYF	TGTGCCAGCAGCTTAGTAGCGGGAGAGTTCTACGAGCAGTACTTC
TRBV4-2	NA	NA	TRBJ1-1	CASSQGPATEAFF	TGTGCCAGCAGCCAAGGACCAGCCACTGAAGCTTTCTTT
TRBV11-1	once	NA	TRBJ1-1	CASSIVSLAEAFF	TGTGCCAGCAGCATAGTCAGTCTCGCTGAAGCTTTCTTT
TRBV5-1	NA	NA	TRBJ1-6	CASSMGLPNSPLHF	TGCGCCAGCAGCATGGGATTACCCAATTCACCCCTCCACTTT
TRBV5-4	NA	TRBD2	TRBJ2-5	CASSLRLAGVGETQYF	TGTGCCAGCAGCCTACGACTAGCGGGAGTCGGGGAGACCCAGTACTTC
TRBV10-3	NA	NA	TRBJ1-1	CAISERQGYTEAFF	TGTGCCATCAGTGAGAGGCAGGGGTACACTGAAGCTTTCTTT
TRBV18	NA	NA	TRBJ1-4	CASSPQGGEKLFF	TGTGCCAGCTCTCCTCAGGGTGGCGAAAAACTGTTTTTT
TRBV15	NA	NA	TRBJ2-3	CATSRGGTDYTDTQYF	TGTGCCACCAGCAGAGGTGGAACCGACTACACAGATACGCAGTATTTT
TRBV5-1	NA	NA	TRBJ1-3	CASSLAQGSGNTIYF	TGCGCCAGCAGCTTGGCCCAAGGGTCTGGAAACACCATATATTTT